Sequencing of this TCR beta chain was carried out in a study of tumour-infiltrating T cells in Burkitt lymphoma. Study summary: Overall and progression-free survival were predicted by productive clonality.

Assay used: immunoSEQ multiplex PCR; TCRdb lists only in-frame clones, some missing. The table lists 2,500 to 3,000 clones, 76% of them singletons. The ends were cut back, 8 bases at V and 7 bases at J, with 20 bases in the middle. CDR1 is LNHDA, CDR2 SQIVND, per germline (reference sequence). This CDR3 comprises 14 residues. The sample comprised tumor tissue. The sequence derives from a human donor with diffuse large B-cell lymphoma. V and J are TRBV19 and TRBJ1-2, with D tentatively TRBD1 (6 bases). The CDR3 here is CASSFLEETGGYTF. CDR3 in DNA: TGTGCCAGTTCCTTCCTAGAGGAGACAGGTGGCTACACCTTC.